The rows below give T cell receptor beta chains drawn from one sample of a study of shared clonotypes between healthy human individuals. Here immunoSEQ multiplex PCR was the method, and the copy in TCRdb shows in-frame clones only, minus some. The data contain hundreds of thousands of clones, roughly 72% of them singletons. The specimen was memory CD4+ T cells sorted from blood. These receptors were collected from a woman aged 25 to 39 in good health. CDR3s include the opening cysteine and the closing phenylalanine or tryptophan. A D gene is named only where the DNA matches it firmly. Clone sizes are given selectively: once, few, many, or a class where the clone is expanded.

J: TRBJ2-1
size: many
D: TRBD2
V: TRBV11-2
DNA: TGTGCCAGCAGCTTAGGGACTAGCGGGAGAAGAATCGGAAATGAGCAGTTCTTC
CDR3: CASSLGTSGRRIGNEQFF

J: TRBJ1-2
size: NA
D: NA
V: TRBV5-6
DNA: TGTGCCAGCAGCTTGGTGTCAGCTAGCGGCTACACCTTC
CDR3: CASSLVSASGYTF

J: TRBJ2-1
size: once
D: TRBD2
V: TRBV2
DNA: TGTGCCCGCACCGGGACTAGCGGTAACAATGAGCAGTTCTTC
CDR3: CARTGTSGNNEQFF

J: TRBJ1-4
size: NA
D: NA
V: TRBV19
DNA: TGTGCCAGTCGCAACCTCCCTGGTGAAAAACTGTTTTTT
CDR3: CASRNLPGEKLFF

J: TRBJ2-5
size: NA
D: NA
V: TRBV5-1
DNA: TGCGCCAGCAGCTTGGTAGTGGGTAGCCAGACCCAGTACTTC
CDR3: CASSLVVGSQTQYF

J: TRBJ2-1
size: once
D: NA
V: TRBV2
DNA: TGTGCCAGCTCCCCTGGGGGCAACGCCAATGAGCAGTTCTTC
CDR3: CASSPGGNANEQFF

J: TRBJ2-5
size: NA
D: NA
V: TRBV19
DNA: TGTGCCAGCAGTCAGGGGCGCGAGGAGACCCAGTACTTC
CDR3: CASSQGREETQYF

J: TRBJ2-1
size: NA
D: TRBD2
V: TRBV18
DNA: TGTGCCAGCTCACCACAACTAGCGGGAGGGCCTGGGGATGAGCAGTTCTTC
CDR3: CASSPQLAGGPGDEQFF

J: TRBJ2-1
size: NA
D: NA
V: TRBV4-1
DNA: TGCGCCAGCAGCCAAGAGCTGGGCTGGGAGCAGTTCTTC
CDR3: CASSQELGWEQFF

J: TRBJ2-7
size: NA
D: TRBD1
V: TRBV5-1
DNA: TGCGCCAGCAGCTTCGGACAGGTAGGCGAGCAGTACTTC
CDR3: CASSFGQVGEQYF

J: TRBJ2-7
size: NA
D: NA
V: TRBV20-1
DNA: TGCAGTGCTAGATTGGGCGAGCAGTACTTC
CDR3: CSARLGEQYF

J: TRBJ2-5
size: few
D: NA
V: TRBV5-6
DNA: TGTGCCAGCAGAAAAAGGGTTGAAGAGACCCAGTACTTC
CDR3: CASRKRVEETQYF

J: TRBJ2-7
size: NA
D: NA
V: TRBV4-2
DNA: TGTGCCAGCAGCCAAGTTCTGGCCCCTTTATGGGAGCAGTACTTC
CDR3: CASSQVLAPLWEQYF

J: TRBJ2-1
size: NA
D: NA
V: TRBV27
DNA: TGTGCCAGCACTGACGGACCGGGCTACAATGAGCAGTTCTTC
CDR3: CASTDGPGYNEQFF

J: TRBJ1-3
size: few
D: TRBD1
V: TRBV13
DNA: TGTGCCAGCAGCATTTGGGACAGGGGGCTTGGAAACACCATATATTTT
CDR3: CASSIWDRGLGNTIYF

J: TRBJ2-7
size: NA
D: NA
V: TRBV5-1
DNA: TGCGCCAGCAGCTCGGACATAACGCGCTCCTACGAGCAGTACTTC
CDR3: CASSSDITRSYEQYF

J: TRBJ2-3
size: NA
D: TRBD1
V: TRBV5-6
DNA: TGTGCCAGCAGCTTGGGACAGGGTATATTTTCTTTCACAGATACGCAGTATTTT
CDR3: CASSLGQGIFSFTDTQYF

J: TRBJ1-2
size: once
D: NA
V: TRBV28
DNA: TGTGCCAGCAAAACTGCTGGTAGGAATTATGGCTACACCTTC
CDR3: CASKTAGRNYGYTF

J: TRBJ2-5
size: NA
D: TRBD2
V: TRBV2
DNA: TGTGCCAGCAGTGAGGGAAGTGGGGGGGGAAGAGAGACCCAGTACTTC
CDR3: CASSEGSGGGRETQYF

J: TRBJ2-3
size: NA
D: NA
V: TRBV29-1
DNA: TGCAGCGTTGACAGCCTCGGCGCAGATACGCAGTATTTT
CDR3: CSVDSLGADTQYF

J: TRBJ2-1
size: NA
D: TRBD1
V: TRBV2
DNA: TGTGCCAGCAGGGGTGGGACAGGGGGTAATGAGCAGTTCTTC
CDR3: CASRGGTGGNEQFF

J: TRBJ2-5
size: NA
D: TRBD2
V: TRBV4-1
DNA: TGCGCCAGCAGCTTCTCAGCGGGGGGCCAAGAGACCCAGTACTTC
CDR3: CASSFSAGGQETQYF

J: TRBJ2-7
size: NA
D: NA
V: TRBV5-1
DNA: TGCGCCAGCACCCTCCCTCGGACAGACTACGAGCAGTACTTC
CDR3: CASTLPRTDYEQYF

J: TRBJ2-5
size: NA
D: TRBD1
V: TRBV9
DNA: TGTGCCAGCAGCCCGCGACGGGACAGGGTCGCAGAGACCCAGTACTTC
CDR3: CASSPRRDRVAETQYF

J: TRBJ1-1
size: few
D: TRBD1
V: TRBV5-1
DNA: TGCGCCAGCAACCCAGGACAGGGGTTGGCTGAAGCTTTCTTT
CDR3: CASNPGQGLAEAFF

J: TRBJ2-3
size: NA
D: TRBD2
V: TRBV5-1
DNA: TGCGCCAGCAGCTTGTTCGCGGGAGGATCAGATACGCAGTATTTT
CDR3: CASSLFAGGSDTQYF

J: TRBJ1-2
size: NA
D: NA
V: TRBV28
DNA: TGTGCCAGCAGGACGACCCCTTATGGCTACACCTTC
CDR3: CASRTTPYGYTF

J: TRBJ2-1
size: NA
D: NA
V: TRBV4-1
DNA: TGCGCCAGCACCCAAGGGGGGAGATTGGGGGGTGAGCAGTTCTTC
CDR3: CASTQGGRLGGEQFF

J: TRBJ1-5
size: NA
D: TRBD1
V: TRBV2
DNA: TGTGCCAGCAGTGAAGCGTATCGTTCAGGGGGATGGGGTCAGCCCCAGCATTTT
CDR3: CASSEAYRSGGWGQPQHF

J: TRBJ2-1
size: NA
D: TRBD2
V: TRBV7-9
DNA: TGTGCCAGCAGCTACATTCCGGGGACTAGCGGGAGTTGGAATGAGCAGTTCTTC
CDR3: CASSYIPGTSGSWNEQFF

J: TRBJ2-7
size: NA
D: TRBD1
V: TRBV5-6
DNA: TGTGCCAGCAACCGCCGGGACAGGGCCTACGAGCAGTACTTC
CDR3: CASNRRDRAYEQYF

J: TRBJ1-1
size: NA
D: NA
V: TRBV4-1
DNA: TGCGCCAGCAGCCAGATCGGGAGAGAAGCTTTCTTT
CDR3: CASSQIGREAFF

J: TRBJ2-1
size: NA
D: TRBD2
V: TRBV4-1
DNA: TGCGCCAGCAGCCAAGATCGGGGTAGGCTAGCGGGCCCCCAGCAGTTCTTC
CDR3: CASSQDRGRLAGPQQFF

J: TRBJ2-6
size: NA
D: NA
V: TRBV5-1
DNA: TGCGCCAGCAGGGTAGGGGCAGTCTCTGGGGCCAACGTCCTGACTTTC
CDR3: CASRVGAVSGANVLTF

J: TRBJ1-4
size: NA
D: NA
V: TRBV28
DNA: TGTGCCAGCAGAGAAAATACAGGGCCGGCTGAAAAACTGTTTTTT
CDR3: CASRENTGPAEKLFF